This TCR beta chain comes out of a study of T cell clonotyping in hematopoietic cell transplantation (dated by TCRdb to the early 2020s). In terms of the full investigation: In the study, fewer than 150 blood samples were gathered from 35 to 45 consecutive transplant recipients and their related donors. Patient recruitment ran from 2015 to January 2017, and follow-up continued until late 2020 or death.

This clone has just a few counts. Its antigen is not yet known. No base quality information exists; no much larger clone differs at one position. For TCR beta sequencing, blood samples came from the related transplant donors. Nuclei Lysis Solution was used to extract genomic DNA from fresh or cryopreserved unfractionated peripheral blood mononuclear cells. What the study reported, not specific to this receptor: The sample size was limited, and because cells were not sorted, the contributions of CD4 and CD8 repertoires could not be separated. Broader posttransplant TCR repertoire diversity was predicted by donor and pretransplant recipient Inverse Simpson Index values. Only a small fraction of recipient repertoires overlapped donor repertoires, with over 95% appearing de novo at the given depth. After transplant, TCR diversity in recipients dropped, and pathologically expanded clonotypes climbed progressively between day 30 and day 180.

The immunoSEQ assay, a bias-controlled multiplex PCR with V- and J-specific primers, was used to amplify TCR beta CDR3 regions from genomic DNA. In a second PCR step, a proprietary barcode and Illumina adapter sequences were attached to the CDR3 amplicons. An Illumina MiSeq instrument was used for sequencing of the CDR3 libraries. Per the source publication's procedure: Export and quality control were handled in immunoSEQ Analyzer 3.0, while downstream analyses relied on R Bioconductor and Immunarch. Repertoire metrics were calculated using only productive rearrangements within the normalized downsampled data set. In the normalized cohort, a clonotype counted as pathologically expanded if the clonotype was larger than 5 templates. The Inverse Simpson Index was used to measure repertoire diversity. To capture all clonotypes, the CMV-specificity analyses were run on the non-normalized data set. What TCRdb holds here is the immuneACCESS table cut down to in-frame rearrangements. Part of the clones is not present; checked against another copy, under half of the missing clones reflect an unresolved V gene, and the others are unexplained. The V and J calls and the clone size are those of that table, but D and trimming were determined from the DNA. The table for this sample lists some 40,000 clones; about 95% of them were counted only once. The ten largest clones take up roughly 0.82% of the sample.

V is cut by 7 bases and J by 0 bases, and the space between the germline ends is 12 bases. CDR1 and CDR2, per the germline V gene, are SGHAT and FQNNGV. From its cysteine to its phenylalanine, the CDR3 spans 14 amino acids. Only the CDR3 part of the read is kept: 42 bases, read in frame from the first base. The specimen sequenced was peripheral blood mononuclear cells. The clonotype was recovered from a woman in her fifties or sixties in good health. Some clones in this sample may be carry-over from other donors' samples. The receptor chain draws on TRBV11-2 and TRBJ1-1; matching of 5 bases hints at TRBD1 as the D gene. The encoded CDR3 is CASTKGLLNTEAFF. The DNA reads TGTGCCAGCACCAAGGGGCTTCTGAACACTGAAGCTTTCTTT.